This TCR beta chain was observed in a study of CD8+ T cells in alopecia areata. The treatment denotes: oral pan-JAK inhibitor, 5-10 mg twice daily. Investigators isolated RNA and reverse transcribed it into cDNA to act as the sequencing template. TCRdb keeps only in-frame clones here, not all; method: immunoSEQ multiplex PCR. The sample records about 290,000 clones, over 45% being singletons. CDR1 is SGDLS and CDR2 is YYNGEE in the germline V gene. CDR3 length: 16 residues. Trimming removed 4 bases from V and 6 bases from J; junction bases left unmatched: 7. Specimen: CD4+ T cells sorted from blood, collected at week 24, from a patient treated with tofacitinib. The clonotype originates from a human donor with alopecia areata. This rearrangement joins TRBV9 to TRBJ1-6; 10 positions match TRBD1. CDR3 coding DNA: TGTGCCAGCAGCCTCAGAGGGGACAGGGGTAATTCACCCCTCCACTTT. Translation gives CASSLRGDRGNSPLHF. Drawing the rest from reference TRBV9 and TRBJ1-6, the complete variable domain is DSGVTQTPKHLITATGQRVTLRCSPRSGDLSVYWYQQSLDQGLQFLIQYYNGEERAKGNILERFSAQQFPDLHSELNLSSLELGDSALYFCASSLRGDRGNSPLHFGNGTRLTVT.